What follows describes a single T cell receptor beta chain. CDR3 size: 17 residues. V lost 1 base and J 2 bases, leaving 18 bases between the germline ends. Germline V gene data show CDR1 as MGHRA and CDR2 as YSYEKL. The sample belongs to a study of blood T cell repertoires in COVID-19. As for the study in general: Sources were T cells, B-cell-depleted T cells, or PBMCs; the material itself was cDNA or gDNA.

Original handling: Estimates of nucleated cell counts were drawn from the amplification of reference gene primers. Clones were sequenced by immunoSEQ multiplex PCR, and TCRdb holds only the in-frame ones, with some missing. That table supplies the V and J calls and clone size; D and trimming were determined from the DNA. This table holds about 190,000 clones, around nine tenths found once. The chain uses TRBV4-1 and TRBJ2-7; TRBD1 is a possible D gene (6 bases). The sequence derives from a woman younger than 35 who had recovered from COVID-19. The sequencing sample was made of peripheral blood. Here the CDR3 reads CASSQVGGNLNAYEQYF. DNA of the CDR3: TGCGCCAGCAGCCAAGTAGGGGGAAACCTCAATGCCTACGAGCAGTACTTC.